This T cell receptor beta chain appears in the sequencing data of a study of T cells after yellow fever vaccination (dated by TCRdb to about 2019). Broadly, across the study: Libraries from fractions with low cell numbers were prepared with the SMART-Seq v4 Ultra Low Input RNA kit. The cohort comprised two healthy male donors, one aged 18 to 30 and one aged 30 to 40 years. Bulk TCR alpha and beta repertoires were sequenced longitudinally to track T-cell clones before and after primary and booster YFV17D yellow fever vaccination. Blood was drawn at multiple timepoints before and after primary and secondary immunization, with bulk PBMC replicates and cell subsets isolated.

Taken from the germline V gene, the CDR1 and CDR2 loops are MNHNS and SASEGT. Spanning cysteine to phenylalanine, the CDR3 consists of 15 amino acids. Only the CDR3 portion is preserved as DNA: 45 bases, with reading frame beginning at the first base. V and J lose 8 bases and 1 base, and a span of 18 bases separates them. The label giving this sample's treatment or condition can be read as: live attenuated yellow fever vaccine strain. At each blood-draw timepoint, two biological replicates of bulk PBMCs were obtained. A standard Ficoll-Paque protocol was used to isolate PBMCs from peripheral blood. TriZol was used to extract RNA from bulk PBMCs, from CD4 and CD8 fractions, and from dextramer-positive and dextramer-negative fractions. TCR cDNA was synthesized by 5'RACE template switching, through which a universal primer site and unique molecular identifiers were introduced. cDNA synthesis was primed from both the TCR alpha and TCR beta constant segments. Libraries were amplified in two PCR steps, with sample barcodes and sequencing adapters added in the second step. Sequencing of libraries was performed on Illumina HiSeq 2500 (2x100 bp) or NovaSeq (2x150 bp). For the original study's pipeline: MIGEC handled demultiplexing of reads and collapsing into UMI consensus sequences, while MiXCR performed V(D)J alignment. Vaccine-responding clonotypes were identified with edgeR using replicate PBMC samples, with FDR below 0.01 and a log2 fold change above 5 up to day 15 being required. CD4 or CD8 identity was assigned to each bulk clonotype according to whether the clonotype was present at higher abundance in the sequenced CD4 repertoire or the sequenced CD8 repertoire. TCRdb reprocessing: public reads trimmed at Q25 with fastp, clones called with MiXCR, in-frame beta chains kept. For every CDR3 protein sequence, its rows merge into one entry that carries the most common genes and DNA. Here the V and J calls rest on TCRdb's processing, not on the authors' analysis. This sample gives some 560,000 distinct CDR3 sequences in total; about 17% of them show up just once. About 18% of the sample belongs to the ten largest clones.

The study at large found these results: Most clones expanded after primary vaccination (96% of CD4 and about 85% of CD8) were re-detected after the booster, suggesting that broad memory maintenance occurred. Computational filtering was required because FACS-sorted repertoires could contain abundant contaminating clonotypes from the bulk population. A small share of clonotypes occurred in both CD4 and CD8 compartments, likely arising from convergent recombination. The secondary T-cell response was found to be weaker but faster than the primary response, with a peak reached on day 5 rather than on day 15. Only two donors were included in the study, so the extent to which the findings can be generalized is limited.

The table lists this clonotype with a few counts. Its specific antigen is unknown. Base quality data are lacking; no much larger clone is found one base away. This receptor was identified in a man aged 18 to 30 who received the YFV17D yellow fever vaccine. The sequence is built from TRBV6-1 and TRBJ2-7; the D region may be TRBD1 or TRBD2, each matching 6 bases equally. The source material was PBMCs, sampled roughly 5 days after the first yellow fever vaccination. The CDR3 amino acid sequence is: CASGTPRRGSYEQYF. At the DNA level, the sequence is TGTGCCAGCGGGACCCCCCGGAGGGGGTCCTACGAGCAGTACTTC.